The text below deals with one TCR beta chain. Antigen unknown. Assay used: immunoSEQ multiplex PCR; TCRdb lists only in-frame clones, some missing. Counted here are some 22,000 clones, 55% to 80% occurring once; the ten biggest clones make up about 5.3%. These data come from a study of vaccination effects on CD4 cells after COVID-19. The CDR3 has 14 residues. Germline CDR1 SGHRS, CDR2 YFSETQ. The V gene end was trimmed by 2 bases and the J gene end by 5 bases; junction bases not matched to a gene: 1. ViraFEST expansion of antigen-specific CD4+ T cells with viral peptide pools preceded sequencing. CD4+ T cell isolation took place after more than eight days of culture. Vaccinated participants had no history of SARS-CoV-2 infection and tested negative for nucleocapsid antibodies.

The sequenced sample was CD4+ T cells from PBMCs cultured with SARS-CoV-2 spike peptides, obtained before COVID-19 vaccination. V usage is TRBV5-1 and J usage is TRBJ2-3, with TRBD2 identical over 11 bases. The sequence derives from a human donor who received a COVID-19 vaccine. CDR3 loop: CASSFGLAGDTQYF. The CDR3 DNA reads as TGCGCCAGCAGCTTTGGACTAGCGGGAGATACGCAGTATTTT.